These 8 T cell receptor beta chains came from one sample sequenced in a study of blood T cell repertoires in COVID-19. Clones were sequenced by immunoSEQ multiplex PCR, and TCRdb holds only the in-frame ones, with some missing. Of fewer than 400,000 clones listed, around nine tenths are singletons. The sequenced sample consisted of PBMCs or T cells enriched from blood (not recorded which). Every receptor here comes from a woman in her 30s who had recovered from COVID-19.

This chain uses TRBV14 with TRBJ1-1, with D tentatively TRBD1 (5 bases). Germline V CDR1 and CDR2: SGHDN, FVKESK. The CDR3 loop spans 15 amino acids. V was trimmed by 1 base and J by 4 bases, leaving 13 bases between them. The CDR3 is CASSQASGRGTEAFF. The CDR3 DNA reads TGTGCCAGCAGCCAAGCAAGTGGAAGGGGCACTGAAGCTTTCTTT.

This chain joins TRBV6-5 and TRBJ1-4; TRBD1 matches 7 bases. CDR1 and CDR2 from the germline V gene are MNHEY and SVGAGI. This CDR3 is 15 amino acids long. Unmatched junction bases numbered 6, after V lost 7 bases and J lost 1 base. The CDR3 reads CASNRQGGTNEKLFF. The CDR3 coding sequence is TGTGCCAGCAATAGGCAGGGGGGAACTAATGAAAAACTGTTTTTT.

This chain links TRBV5-1 with TRBJ2-6; 12 bases match TRBD2. The length of the CDR3 is 19 residues. Germline V gene data show CDR1 as SGHRS and CDR2 as YFSETQ. Losses at the gene ends were 0 bases for V and 4 bases for J; bases not matched to a gene: 8. The CDR3 DNA is TGCGCCAGCAGCTTGGATCCTAGCGGGAGGGCCAACGGGGCCAACGTCCTGACTTTC. Its translation is CASSLDPSGRANGANVLTF.

The rearrangement joins TRBV24-1 to TRBJ2-1; 9 positions agree with TRBD2. V lost 4 bases and J lost 6; bases outside the gene matches: 9. From germline, CDR1 is KGHDR and CDR2 SFDVKD. The CDR3 is 16 residues long. Here the CDR3 DNA reads TGTGCCACCAGTGAAGATAGCGGGAGAGGGGCCAATGAGCAGTTCTTC. Its protein is CATSEDSGRGANEQFF.

The chain has TRBV29-1 and TRBJ2-3; D might be TRBD1 (6 bases). Germline CDR1 and CDR2: SQVTM and ANQGSEA. The CDR3 length is 14 residues. The V gene lost 7 bases and the J gene lost 3 bases, with 17 bases spanning the gap. CDR3 protein: CSGGPDSSTDTQYF. The DNA for the CDR3 is TGCAGCGGCGGTCCGGACAGTAGTACAGATACGCAGTATTTT.

This chain links TRBV28 with TRBJ1-4; possibly TRBD1 for D (6 bases). V shed 9 bases and J shed 4 bases, with 18 bases lying between them. CDR3 length: 15 residues. Germline V gives CDR1 MDHEN, CDR2 SYDVKM. The CDR3 bases are TGTGCCAGTCAGTTTGGTGTACAGGGTAATGAAAAACTGTTTTTT. This translates into CASQFGVQGNEKLFF.

The V call is TRBV13, the J call TRBJ2-7, with 7 bases lining up with TRBD1. The CDR3 contains 15 residues. Germline trimming cut 5 bases from V and 0 bases from J; bases unmatched to any gene: 7. Germline V gene sequence: CDR1 PRHDT, CDR2 FYEKMQ (reference sequence). DNA of the CDR3: TGTGCCAGCAGCCGCACAGGGGTTAACTCCTACGAGCAGTACTTC. This translates into CASSRTGVNSYEQYF. Based on the CDR3 plus reference TRBV13 and TRBJ2-7, the full variable domain is AAGVIQSPRHLIKEKRETATLKCYPIPRHDTVYWYQQGPGQDPQFLISFYEKMQSDKGSIPDRFSAQQFSDYHSELNMSSLELGDSALYFCASSRTGVNSYEQYFGPGTRLTVT.

The chain has TRBV4-1 and TRBJ2-3; the D is unclear. V dropped 1 base and J dropped 0 bases, with 8 bases sitting between them. The CDR3 length is 15 residues. Germline CDR1 is MGHRA and CDR2 is YSYEKL. CDR3 loop: CASSQVSGSTDTQYF. The CDR3 nucleotides read TGCGCCAGCAGCCAAGTCTCAGGCAGCACAGATACGCAGTATTTT.